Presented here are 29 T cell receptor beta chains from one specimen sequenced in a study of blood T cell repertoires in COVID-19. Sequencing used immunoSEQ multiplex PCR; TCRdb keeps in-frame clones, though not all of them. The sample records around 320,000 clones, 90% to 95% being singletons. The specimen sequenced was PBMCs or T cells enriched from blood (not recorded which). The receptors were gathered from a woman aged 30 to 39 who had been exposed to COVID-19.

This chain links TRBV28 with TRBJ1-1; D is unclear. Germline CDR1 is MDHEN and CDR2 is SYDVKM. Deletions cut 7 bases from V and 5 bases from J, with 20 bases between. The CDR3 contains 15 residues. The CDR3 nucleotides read TGTGCCAGCAATCTTTCGACCTTCCCGCGGACTGAAGCTTTCTTT. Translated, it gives CASNLSTFPRTEAFF.

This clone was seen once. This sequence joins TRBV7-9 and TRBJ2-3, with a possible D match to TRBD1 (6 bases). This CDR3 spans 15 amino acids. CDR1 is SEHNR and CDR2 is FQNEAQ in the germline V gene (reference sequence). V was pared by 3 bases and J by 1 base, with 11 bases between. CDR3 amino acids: CASSFIGQRTDTQYF. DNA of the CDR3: TGTGCCAGCAGCTTCATCGGACAGCGCACAGATACGCAGTATTTT.

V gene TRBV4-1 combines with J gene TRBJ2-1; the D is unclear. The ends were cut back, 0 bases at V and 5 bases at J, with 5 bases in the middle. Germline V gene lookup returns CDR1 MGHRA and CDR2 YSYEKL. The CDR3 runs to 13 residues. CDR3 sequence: CASSQDPNNEQFF. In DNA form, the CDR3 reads TGCGCCAGCAGCCAAGATCCTAACAATGAGCAGTTCTTC.

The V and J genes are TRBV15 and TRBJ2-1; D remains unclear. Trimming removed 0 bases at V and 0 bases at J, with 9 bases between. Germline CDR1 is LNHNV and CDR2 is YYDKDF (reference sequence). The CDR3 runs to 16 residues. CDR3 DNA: TGTGCCACCAGCAGAGATCACGACTTCTCCTACAATGAGCAGTTCTTC. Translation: CATSRDHDFSYNEQFF.

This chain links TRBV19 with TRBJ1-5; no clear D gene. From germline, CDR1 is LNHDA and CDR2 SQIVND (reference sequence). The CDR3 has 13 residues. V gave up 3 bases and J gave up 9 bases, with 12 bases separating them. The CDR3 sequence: CASSMPREAPQHF. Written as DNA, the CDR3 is TGTGCCAGTAGTATGCCTCGGGAAGCGCCCCAGCATTTT.

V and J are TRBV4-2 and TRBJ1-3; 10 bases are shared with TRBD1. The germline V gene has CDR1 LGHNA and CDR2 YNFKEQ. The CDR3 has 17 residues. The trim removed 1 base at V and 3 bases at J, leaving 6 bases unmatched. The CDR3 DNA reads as TGTGCCAGCAGCCAAGCAAGACAGGGGGCGCATGGAAACACCATATATTTT. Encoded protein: CASSQARQGAHGNTIYF.

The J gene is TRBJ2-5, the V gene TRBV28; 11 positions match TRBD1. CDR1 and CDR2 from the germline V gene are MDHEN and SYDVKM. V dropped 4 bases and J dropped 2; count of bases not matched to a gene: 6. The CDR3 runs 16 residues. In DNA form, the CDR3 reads TGTGCCAGCAGTTCGGCCGGGACAGGGGGTCAAGAGACCCAGTACTTC. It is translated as CASSSAGTGGQETQYF.

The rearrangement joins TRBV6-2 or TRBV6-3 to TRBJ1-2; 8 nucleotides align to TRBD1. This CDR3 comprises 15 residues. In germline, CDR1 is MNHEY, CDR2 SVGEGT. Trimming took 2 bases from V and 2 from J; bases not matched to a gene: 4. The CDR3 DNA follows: TGTGCCAGCAGTTACCGTCAGGGGGCCAACTATGGCTACACCTTC. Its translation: CASSYRQGANYGYTF.

The CDR3 DNA reads as TGTGCCAGTAGTATCACGGCTGGGGCCAACGTCCTGACTTTC. Encoded protein: CASSITAGANVLTF. The chain carries TRBV19 and TRBJ2-6; D call uncertain. Trimming took off 3 bases at V and 2 bases at J, with 5 bases between the two ends. Germline V CDR1 and CDR2: LNHDA, SQIVND (reference sequence). The length of the CDR3 is 14 residues.

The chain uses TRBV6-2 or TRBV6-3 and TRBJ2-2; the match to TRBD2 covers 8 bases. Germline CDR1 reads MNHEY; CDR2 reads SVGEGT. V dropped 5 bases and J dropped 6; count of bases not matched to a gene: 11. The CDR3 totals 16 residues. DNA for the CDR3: TGTGCCAGCAGTAATTCCCGGGGGGGCCCTTCCGGGGAGCTGTTTTTT. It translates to CASSNSRGGPSGELFF.

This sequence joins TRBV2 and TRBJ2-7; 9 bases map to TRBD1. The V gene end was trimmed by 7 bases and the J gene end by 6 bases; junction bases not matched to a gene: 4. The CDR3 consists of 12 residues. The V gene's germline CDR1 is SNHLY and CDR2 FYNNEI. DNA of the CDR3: TGTGCCAGCACCGAGGACAGGGGCGAGCAGTACTTC. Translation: CASTEDRGEQYF.

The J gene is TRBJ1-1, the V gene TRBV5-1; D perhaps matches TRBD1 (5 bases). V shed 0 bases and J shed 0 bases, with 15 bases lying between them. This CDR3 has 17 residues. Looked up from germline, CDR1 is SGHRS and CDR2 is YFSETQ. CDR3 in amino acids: CASSLAAAGYMNTEAFF. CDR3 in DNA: TGCGCCAGCAGCTTGGCCGCGGCAGGGTATATGAACACTGAAGCTTTCTTT. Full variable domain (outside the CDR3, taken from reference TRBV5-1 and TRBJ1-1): KAGVTQTPRYLIKTRGQQVTLSCSPISGHRSVSWYQQTPGQGLQFLFEYFSETQRNKGNFPGRFSGRQFSNSRSEMNVSTLELGDSALYLCASSLAAAGYMNTEAFFGQGTRLTVV.

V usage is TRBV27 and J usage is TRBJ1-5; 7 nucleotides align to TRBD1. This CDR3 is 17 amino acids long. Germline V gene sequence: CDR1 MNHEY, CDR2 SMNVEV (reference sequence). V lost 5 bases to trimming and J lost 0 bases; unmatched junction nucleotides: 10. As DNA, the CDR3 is TGTGCCAGCAGTGCCTATACAGGGGCCCTTAGCAATCAGCCCCAGCATTTT. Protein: CASSAYTGALSNQPQHF.

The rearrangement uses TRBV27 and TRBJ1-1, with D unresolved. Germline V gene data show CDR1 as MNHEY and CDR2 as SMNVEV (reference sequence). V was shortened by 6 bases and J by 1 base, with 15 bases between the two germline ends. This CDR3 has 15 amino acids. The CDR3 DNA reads TGTGCCAGCAGGGCCTCGTGGAGCTCGAACACTGAAGCTTTCTTT. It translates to CASRASWSSNTEAFF.

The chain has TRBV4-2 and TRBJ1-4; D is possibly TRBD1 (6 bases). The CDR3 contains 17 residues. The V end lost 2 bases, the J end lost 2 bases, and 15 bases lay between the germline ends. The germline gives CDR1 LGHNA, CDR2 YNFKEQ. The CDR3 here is CASSQTGHKGTNEKLFF. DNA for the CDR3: TGTGCCAGCAGCCAAACGGGACACAAAGGCACTAATGAAAAACTGTTTTTT.

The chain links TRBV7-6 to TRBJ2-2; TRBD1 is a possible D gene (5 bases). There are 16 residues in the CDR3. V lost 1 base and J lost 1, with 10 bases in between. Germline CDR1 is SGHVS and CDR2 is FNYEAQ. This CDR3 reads CASSLEPGLNTGELFF. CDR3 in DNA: TGTGCCAGCAGCTTAGAACCAGGGCTGAACACCGGGGAGCTGTTTTTT.

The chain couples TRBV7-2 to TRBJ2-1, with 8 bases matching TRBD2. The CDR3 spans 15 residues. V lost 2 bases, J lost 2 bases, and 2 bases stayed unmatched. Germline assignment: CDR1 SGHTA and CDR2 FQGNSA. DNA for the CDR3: TGTGCCAGCAGCTTAAGGCGGGGGGCCTACAATGAGCAGTTCTTC. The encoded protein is CASSLRRGAYNEQFF.

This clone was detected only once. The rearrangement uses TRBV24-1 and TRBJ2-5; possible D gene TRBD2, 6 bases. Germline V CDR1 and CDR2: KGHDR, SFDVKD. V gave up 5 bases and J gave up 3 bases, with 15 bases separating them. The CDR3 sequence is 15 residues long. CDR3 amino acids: CATSVRAGREETQYF. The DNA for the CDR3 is TGTGCCACCAGTGTCCGAGCCGGGAGAGAAGAGACCCAGTACTTC.

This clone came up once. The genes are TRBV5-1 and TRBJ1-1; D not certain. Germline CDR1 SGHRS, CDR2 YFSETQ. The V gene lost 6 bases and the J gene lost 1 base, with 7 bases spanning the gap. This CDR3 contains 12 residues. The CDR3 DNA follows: TGCGCCAGCAAGGAGCCGAACACTGAAGCTTTCTTT. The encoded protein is CASKEPNTEAFF.

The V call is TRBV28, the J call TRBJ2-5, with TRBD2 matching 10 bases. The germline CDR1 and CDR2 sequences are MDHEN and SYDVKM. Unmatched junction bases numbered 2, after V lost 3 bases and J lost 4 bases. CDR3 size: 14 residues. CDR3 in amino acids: CASSFERGGETQYF. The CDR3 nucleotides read TGTGCCAGCAGTTTTGAGCGGGGGGGAGAGACCCAGTACTTC.

The chain's CDR3 is CASSQASGGAQETQYF. The DNA for the CDR3 is TGTGCCAGCAGCCAAGCTAGCGGGGGGGCCCAAGAGACCCAGTACTTC. The chain combines TRBV3-1 (or the pseudogene TRBV3-2) with TRBJ2-5, with 12 bases fitting TRBD2. Per the germline V gene, CDR1 is LGHDT and CDR2 is YNNKEL (reference sequence). J gave up 1 base and V 1 base, and 1 base lay outside the gene matches. The CDR3 covers 16 residues.

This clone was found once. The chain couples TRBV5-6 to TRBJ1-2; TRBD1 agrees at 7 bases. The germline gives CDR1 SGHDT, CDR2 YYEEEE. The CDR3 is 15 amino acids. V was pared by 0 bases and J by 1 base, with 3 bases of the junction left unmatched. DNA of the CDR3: TGTGCCAGCAGCTTGGCGACAGGGAATAACTATGGCTACACCTTC. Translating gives CASSLATGNNYGYTF.

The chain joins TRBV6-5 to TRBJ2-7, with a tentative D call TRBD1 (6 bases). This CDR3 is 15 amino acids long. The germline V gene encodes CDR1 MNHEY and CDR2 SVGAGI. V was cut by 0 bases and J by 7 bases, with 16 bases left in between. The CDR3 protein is CASSYSGRGRSEQYF. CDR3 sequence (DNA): TGTGCCAGCAGTTACTCGGGCAGGGGAAGGTCGGAGCAGTACTTC.

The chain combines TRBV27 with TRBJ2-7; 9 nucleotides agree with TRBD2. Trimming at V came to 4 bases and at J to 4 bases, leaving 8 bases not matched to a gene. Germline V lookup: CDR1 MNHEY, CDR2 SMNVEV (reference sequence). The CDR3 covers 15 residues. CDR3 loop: CASSSGLAGMYEQYF. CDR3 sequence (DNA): TGTGCCAGCAGTTCGGGACTAGCAGGGATGTACGAGCAGTACTTC.

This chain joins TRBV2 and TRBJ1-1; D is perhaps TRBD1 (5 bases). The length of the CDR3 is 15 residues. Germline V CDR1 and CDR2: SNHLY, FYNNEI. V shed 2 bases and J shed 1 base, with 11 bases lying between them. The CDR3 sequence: CASSEQGLGNTEAFF. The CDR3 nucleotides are TGTGCCAGCAGTGAACAGGGTTTAGGGAACACTGAAGCTTTCTTT.

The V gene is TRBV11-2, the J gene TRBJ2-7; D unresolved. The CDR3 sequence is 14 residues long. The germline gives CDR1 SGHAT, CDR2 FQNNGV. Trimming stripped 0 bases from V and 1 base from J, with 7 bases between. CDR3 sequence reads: CASSLEPRSYEQYF. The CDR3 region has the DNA TGTGCCAGCAGCTTAGAGCCCAGGTCCTACGAGCAGTACTTC. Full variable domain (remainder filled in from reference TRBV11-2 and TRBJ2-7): EAGVAQSPRYKIIEKRQSVAFWCNPISGHATLYWYQQILGQGPKLLIQFQNNGVVDDSQLPKDRFSAERLKGVDSTLKIQPAKLEDSAVYLCASSLEPRSYEQYFGPGTRLTVT.

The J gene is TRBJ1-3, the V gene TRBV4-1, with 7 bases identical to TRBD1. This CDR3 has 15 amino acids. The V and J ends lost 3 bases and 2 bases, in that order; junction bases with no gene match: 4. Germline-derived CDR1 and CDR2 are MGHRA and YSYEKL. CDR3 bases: TGCGCCAGCAGCCACGGGCAGGGGGCTGGAAACACCATATATTTT. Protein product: CASSHGQGAGNTIYF.

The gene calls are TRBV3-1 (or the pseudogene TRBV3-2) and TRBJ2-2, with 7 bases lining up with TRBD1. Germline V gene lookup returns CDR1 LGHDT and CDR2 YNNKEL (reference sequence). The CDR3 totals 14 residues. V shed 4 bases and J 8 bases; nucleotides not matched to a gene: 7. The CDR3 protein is CASSLYDRAGELFF. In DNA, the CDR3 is TGTGCCAGCAGCCTCTACGACAGGGCGGGGGAGCTGTTTTTT.

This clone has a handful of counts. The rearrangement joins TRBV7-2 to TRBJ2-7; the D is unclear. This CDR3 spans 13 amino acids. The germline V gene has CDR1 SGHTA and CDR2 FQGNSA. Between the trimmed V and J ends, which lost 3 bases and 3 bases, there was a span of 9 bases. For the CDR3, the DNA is TGTGCCAGCAGCTTTCCCCCCTACTACGAGCAGTACTTC. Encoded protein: CASSFPPYYEQYF.